Below are 27 T cell receptor beta chains sequenced from a single sample in a study of blood T cell repertoires in COVID-19. TCRdb keeps only in-frame clones here, not all; method: immunoSEQ multiplex PCR. The sample has 410,000 or so clones, approximately 90% seen once. Specimen: peripheral blood. The receptors come from a woman in her forties with COVID-19, enrolled during active disease.

In DNA form, the CDR3 reads TGTGCCAGCAGGGAACAATCCAGGGGTCTGGACACCTTC. Amino acids: CASREQSRGLDTF. The rearrangement joins TRBV28 to TRBJ1-2; a possible D gene is TRBD1 (6 bases). V lost 6 bases and J 12 bases, leaving 20 bases between the germline ends. Germline V CDR1 and CDR2: MDHEN, SYDVKM. The CDR3 spans 13 residues.

The V and J genes are TRBV6-5 and TRBJ2-7; D is unclear. The V and J ends lost 0 bases and 6 bases respectively, with 9 bases between them. Germline assignment: CDR1 MNHEY and CDR2 SVGAGI. The CDR3 runs 13 residues. CDR3 protein: CASSYSADREQYF. In nucleotides, the CDR3 is TGTGCCAGCAGTTACTCGGCAGATCGCGAGCAGTACTTC.

The chain is built from TRBV3-1 (or the pseudogene TRBV3-2) and TRBJ1-2; TRBD1 aligns across 7 bases. The CDR3 is 15 residues long. Germline assignment: CDR1 LGHDT and CDR2 YNNKEL (reference sequence). J gave up 8 bases and V 2 bases, and 11 bases lay outside the gene matches. The CDR3 protein is CASSQSDRQSGGYTF. The DNA of the CDR3 is TGTGCCAGCAGCCAATCGGACAGGCAAAGTGGCGGCTACACCTTC.

The chain's CDR3 is CASSPGQLTDTQYF. The CDR3 coding sequence is TGTGCCAGCAGTCCCGGACAGCTCACAGATACGCAGTATTTT. The chain has TRBV28 and TRBJ2-3, with D perhaps matching TRBD1 (6 bases). Between the trimmed V and J ends, which lost 5 bases and 2 bases, there was a span of 11 bases. The CDR3 runs 14 residues. CDR1 is MDHEN, CDR2 SYDVKM, per germline. Combining the CDR3 with reference TRBV28 and TRBJ2-3 gives the whole variable domain DVKVTQSSRYLVKRTGEKVFLECVQDMDHENMFWYRQDPGLGLRLIYFSYDVKMKEKGDIPEGYSVSREKKERFSLILESASTNQTSMYLCASSPGQLTDTQYFGPGTRLTVL.

The J gene is TRBJ2-1, the V gene TRBV6-5; D is perhaps TRBD2 (5 bases). CDR1 MNHEY and CDR2 SVGAGI come from the germline V gene. The CDR3 runs 11 residues. Deletions cut 10 bases from V and 8 bases from J, with 12 bases between. The CDR3 loop is CATRLEDEQFF. For the CDR3, the DNA is TGTGCCACCAGGTTGGAGGATGAGCAGTTCTTC.

The chain joins TRBV2 to TRBJ2-7, with 8 bases fitting TRBD1. V lost 4 bases and J lost 11; bases outside the gene matches: 37. Germline V gives CDR1 SNHLY, CDR2 FYNNEI. There are 22 residues in the CDR3. The CDR3, as DNA: TGTGCCAGCAGTGTCGTCCACCGGGATGACAGGGGTGTGACTCCGCGCAACGAGGGGAAGTACTTC. It is translated as CASSVVHRDDRGVTPRNEGKYF.

This chain joins TRBV28 and TRBJ2-3; TRBD2 might be the D (6 bases). The CDR3 consists of 15 residues. Germline V gene sequence: CDR1 MDHEN, CDR2 SYDVKM. The germline V and J ends were trimmed by 5 bases and 5 bases, with 17 bases remaining between them. The CDR3 DNA reads TGTGCCAGCAGTCGACCGGAGGGCCTGGGAGATACGCAGTATTTT. Protein: CASSRPEGLGDTQYF.

This rearrangement joins TRBV19 to TRBJ1-2; 7 nucleotides agree with TRBD1. This CDR3 spans 15 amino acids. V was pared by 4 bases and J by 2 bases, with 7 bases of the junction left unmatched. The germline CDR1 and CDR2 sequences are LNHDA and SQIVND (reference sequence). In nucleotides, the CDR3 is TGTGCCAGTAGTACTCCGGACAGGTTAAACTATGGCTACACCTTC. It translates to CASSTPDRLNYGYTF.

The V and J genes are TRBV4-3 and TRBJ1-2; unclear D gene. Germline V gene sequence: CDR1 LGHNA, CDR2 YSLEER. V gave up 3 bases and J gave up 1 base, with 6 bases separating them. This CDR3 has 13 residues. The CDR3 DNA reads TGCGCCAGCAGCCAGAGGGTTAACTATGGCTACACCTTC. This translates into CASSQRVNYGYTF.

This chain uses TRBV5-1 with TRBJ1-5; 7 nucleotides align to TRBD1. Germline loops: CDR1 SGHRS, CDR2 YFSETQ. The CDR3 covers 15 residues. The V segment lost 2 bases and the J segment 1 base; nucleotides outside the gene matches: 3. CDR3 coding DNA: TGCGCCAGCAGCTTCACGACAGGGAGCAATCAGCCCCAGCATTTT. Amino acids: CASSFTTGSNQPQHF.

The chain recombines TRBV7-2 with TRBJ1-5, with D possibly matching TRBD1 (6 bases). The CDR3 consists of 16 residues. V lost 5 bases to trimming and J lost 2 bases, with 16 bases between them. CDR1 and CDR2 (germline): SGHTA, FQGNSA. CDR3 in amino acids: CASSPTGSYRNQPQHF. DNA of the CDR3: TGTGCCAGCAGCCCTACAGGGAGTTACCGCAATCAGCCCCAGCATTTT.

V usage is TRBV4-1 and J usage is TRBJ1-2, with D perhaps TRBD1 (5 bases). The CDR3 is 16 residues long. V was pared by 0 bases and J by 8 bases, with 19 bases between. CDR1 and CDR2 (germline): MGHRA, YSYEKL. Written as DNA, the CDR3 is TGCGCCAGCAGCCAAGATAAGGGGCCGCTTCCTCAGGGCTACACCTTC. This encodes CASSQDKGPLPQGYTF.

Here the CDR3 DNA reads TGTGCCAGCAGCCAAGCGGCACCAGGGCCGAACACTGAAGCTTTCTTT. This encodes CASSQAAPGPNTEAFF. V usage is TRBV3-1 (or the pseudogene TRBV3-2) and J usage is TRBJ1-1; D may be TRBD1 (5 bases). CDR3 length: 16 amino acids. With 1 base removed from V and 1 base from J, the gap between germline ends came to 13 bases. CDR1 LGHDT and CDR2 YNNKEL come from the germline V gene (reference sequence).

The chain employs TRBV29-1 and TRBJ2-3, with D unclear. Germline V lookup: CDR1 SQVTM, CDR2 ANQGSEA. The CDR3 has 11 residues. V shed 3 bases and J shed 11 bases, with 12 bases lying between them. The CDR3 reads CSVDGGIGQYF. The CDR3 DNA follows: TGCAGCGTTGATGGTGGTATCGGGCAGTATTTT.

The chain couples TRBV9 to TRBJ2-1; TRBD1 matches at 9 bases. The V gene's germline CDR1 is SGDLS and CDR2 YYNGEE. The CDR3 length is 15 residues. The V segment lost 3 bases and the J segment 5 bases; nucleotides outside the gene matches: 6. The CDR3 sequence is CASSATGGRHNEQFF. DNA for the CDR3: TGTGCCAGCAGCGCCACAGGGGGCCGACACAATGAGCAGTTCTTC.

V and J are TRBV19 and TRBJ1-2; 9 bases match TRBD1. V lost 4 bases and J lost 6; bases outside the gene matches: 9. Germline lookup yields CDR1 LNHDA and CDR2 SQIVND (reference sequence). The CDR3 is 15 residues long. In DNA, the CDR3 is TGTGCCAGTAGTAGGCAACGACAGGGGGTAAATGGCTACACCTTC. Translated, it gives CASSRQRQGVNGYTF.

The chain is built from TRBV2 and TRBJ1-2; 10 nucleotides line up with TRBD1. The CDR3 contains 15 residues. V lost 6 bases and J lost 4; bases outside the gene matches: 8. Germline V gene data show CDR1 as SNHLY and CDR2 as FYNNEI. The CDR3 protein is CASRETGGYGYGYTF. DNA of the CDR3: TGTGCCAGCAGGGAGACAGGGGGCTATGGCTATGGCTACACCTTC.

Worth noting for this clone: Distinct nucleotide sequences in the sample also encode this CDR3. The chain recombines TRBV9 with TRBJ2-7, with no clear D. Trimming removed 0 bases at V and 3 bases at J, with 10 bases between. This CDR3 has 14 amino acids. Germline values: CDR1 SGDLS, CDR2 YYNGEE. CDR3 DNA sequence: TGTGCCAGCAGCGTAGAAGCAGGTAGCTACGAGCAGTACTTC. This translates into CASSVEAGSYEQYF.

The chain couples TRBV6-2 or TRBV6-3 to TRBJ2-3; 10 nucleotides line up with TRBD2. The CDR3 runs 16 residues. Germline loops: CDR1 MNHEY, CDR2 SVGEGT. V lost 6 bases and J lost 8; bases outside the gene matches: 14. CDR3 protein: CASSQVASGRRVTQYF. The CDR3 DNA is TGTGCCAGCAGCCAAGTGGCTAGCGGGAGACGAGTTACGCAGTATTTT.

The rearrangement uses TRBV5-1 and TRBJ2-3, with 9 bases matching TRBD1. CDR3 length equals 14 residues. The germline gives CDR1 SGHRS, CDR2 YFSETQ. V lost 4 bases, J lost 5 bases, and 5 bases stayed unmatched. The chain's CDR3 is CASSPRQGEDTQYF. The CDR3 nucleotides are TGCGCCAGCAGCCCGAGACAGGGGGAAGATACGCAGTATTTT.

The chain joins TRBV7-6 to TRBJ2-7; 13 bases align to TRBD2. With 4 bases clipped from V and 0 bases from J, the junction kept 6 bases outside the gene matches. The CDR3 is made up of 17 amino acids. Germline lookup yields CDR1 SGHVS and CDR2 FNYEAQ. For the CDR3, the DNA is TGTGCCAGCAGCTCCGGACTAGCGGGAGTAGACTCCTACGAGCAGTACTTC. It specifies CASSSGLAGVDSYEQYF.

The V call is TRBV19, the J call TRBJ1-2; D uncertain. The CDR3 extends over 15 amino acids. CDR1 is LNHDA and CDR2 is SQIVND in the germline V gene (reference sequence). V shed 5 bases and J shed 3 bases, with 16 bases lying between them. The CDR3 loop reads CASSGGSLGDYGYTF. The CDR3 DNA follows: TGTGCCAGTAGTGGCGGGTCACTTGGGGACTATGGCTACACCTTC. The whole variable domain, filled in from reference TRBV19 and TRBJ1-2, reads DGGITQSPKYLFRKEGQNVTLSCEQNLNHDAMYWYRQDPGQGLRLIYYSQIVNDFQKGDIAEGYSVSREKKESFPLTVTSAQKNPTAFYLCASSGGSLGDYGYTFGSGTRLTVV.

The chain carries TRBV27 and TRBJ1-6, with TRBD1 as a possible D gene (6 bases). The CDR3 spans 18 residues. Trimming shortened V by 6 bases and J by 0 bases, and 18 bases separated the two germline ends. CDR1 MNHEY and CDR2 SMNVEV come from the germline V gene (reference sequence). For the CDR3, the DNA is TGTGCCAGCAGCCACGGACAGTGGACGAGCTCCTATAATTCACCCCTCCACTTT. Its translation is CASSHGQWTSSYNSPLHF.

The chain recombines TRBV11-2 with TRBJ1-2; 8 bases fit TRBD1. CDR1 SGHAT and CDR2 FQNNGV come from the germline V gene. V was pared by 2 bases and J by 0 bases, with 14 bases of the junction left unmatched. CDR3 length: 19 amino acids. This chain's CDR3 is CASSLLFGNRGSPNYGYTF. Here the CDR3 DNA reads TGTGCCAGCAGCTTATTATTTGGAAACAGGGGGTCCCCTAACTATGGCTACACCTTC.

A few counts support this clone. The CDR3 here is CAISEGLLYEQYF. CDR3 DNA sequence: TGTGCCATCAGTGAGGGACTTCTCTACGAGCAGTACTTC. The chain recombines TRBV10-3 with TRBJ2-7, with a tentative D call TRBD2 (5 bases). Trimming left V 2 bases short and J 3 bases short, with 8 bases between. There are 13 residues in the CDR3. The germline CDR1 and CDR2 sequences are ENHRY and SYGVKD.

This clone came up once. In nucleotides, the CDR3 is TGTGCCAGCAGTTACAGGGGGACCTACAATGAGCAGTTCTTC. Translated: CASSYRGTYNEQFF. This sequence joins TRBV6-2 or TRBV6-3 and TRBJ2-1; D is perhaps TRBD1 (6 bases). V lost 2 bases and J 2 bases, leaving 7 bases between the germline ends. Germline lookup yields CDR1 MNHEY and CDR2 SVGEGT. The length of the CDR3 is 14 residues.

The chain links TRBV5-1 to TRBJ2-7; 10 nucleotides align to TRBD2. The CDR3 contains 16 residues. The J segment lost 5 bases and the V segment lost 0 bases, leaving 8 bases of the junction unmatched. Germline loops: CDR1 SGHRS, CDR2 YFSETQ. Here the CDR3 reads CASSLVISGRPNEQYF. In nucleotides, the CDR3 is TGCGCCAGCAGCTTGGTGATTAGCGGGAGGCCTAACGAGCAGTACTTC.